The 5 T cell receptor beta chains below were found in one sample sequenced in a study of radiation and T cells in renal cell carcinoma. This sample's treatment: treatment-naive control, cytoreductive nephrectomy. Assay: immunoSEQ multiplex PCR; the TCRdb copy retains only in-frame clones and omits some. The profile covers fewer than 9,000 clones, with about 65% appearing a single time and about 40% taken by the ten largest. Here the sequenced sample was tumor tissue, taken from a patient whose treatment was nephrectomy without radiotherapy. The receptors were gathered from a woman between 70 and 85 years old with renal cell carcinoma.

The J gene is TRBJ1-2, the V gene TRBV5-1; 9 bases align to TRBD1. V gave up 4 bases and J gave up 8 bases; unmatched junction bases: 9. The germline CDR1 and CDR2 sequences are SGHRS and YFSETQ. The CDR3 length is 14 residues. CDR3 sequence (DNA): TGCGCCAGCAGCCGGACAGGGGACATGGAGGGCTACACCTTC. Protein product: CASSRTGDMEGYTF.

The V gene is TRBV15, the J gene TRBJ1-1; D is unresolved. Germline lookup yields CDR1 LNHNV and CDR2 YYDKDF (reference sequence). V was trimmed by 0 bases and J by 2 bases, leaving 4 bases between them. CDR3 length: 13 amino acids. DNA for the CDR3: TGTGCCACCAGCAGAGAGGCAAACACTGAAGCTTTCTTT. Protein: CATSREANTEAFF.

This chain joins TRBV30 and TRBJ1-6; no clear D. The CDR3 has 12 amino acids. Germline loops: CDR1 GTSNPN, CDR2 SVGIG (reference sequence). The V and J ends lost 3 bases and 10 bases respectively, with 10 bases between them. The CDR3 DNA follows: TGTGCCTGGAGGGCCCCCAGCTCACCCCTCCACTTT. This codes for CAWRAPSSPLHF.

In this sample, this clone turned up a few times. The CDR3 nucleotides are TGCGCCAGCAGCTCCTTGGGACAGGGAGTCACTGAAGCTTTCTTT. It is translated as CASSSLGQGVTEAFF. The chain carries TRBV5-1 and TRBJ1-1; 9 nucleotides agree with TRBD1. The CDR3 totals 15 residues. With 3 bases clipped from V and 4 bases from J, the junction kept 7 bases outside the gene matches. In germline, CDR1 is SGHRS, CDR2 YFSETQ.

About this clone: Additional DNA sequences in this sample encode the identical CDR3. The chain uses TRBV28 and TRBJ1-5, with D possibly matching TRBD1 (6 bases). The CDR3 is made up of 13 amino acids. Germline CDR1 and CDR2: MDHEN and SYDVKM. V lost 8 bases and J 2 bases, leaving 10 bases between the germline ends. CDR3: CASLGGGNQPQHF. CDR3 bases: TGTGCCAGCCTTGGGGGCGGCAATCAGCCCCAGCATTTT.